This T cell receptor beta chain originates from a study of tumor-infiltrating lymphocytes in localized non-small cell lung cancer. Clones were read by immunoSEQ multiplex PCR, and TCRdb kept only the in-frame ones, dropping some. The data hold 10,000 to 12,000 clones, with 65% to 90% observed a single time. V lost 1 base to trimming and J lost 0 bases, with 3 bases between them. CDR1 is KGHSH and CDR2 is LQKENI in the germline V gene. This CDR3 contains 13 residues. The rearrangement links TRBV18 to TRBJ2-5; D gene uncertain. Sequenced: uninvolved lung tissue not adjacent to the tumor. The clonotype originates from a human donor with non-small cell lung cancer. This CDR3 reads CASSPQYQETQYF. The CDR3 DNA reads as TGTGCCAGCTCACCACAGTACCAAGAGACCCAGTACTTC.